This TCR beta chain appears in the sequencing data of a study of T cell responses to AZD1222 COVID-19 vaccine (dated by TCRdb to the early 2020s). For the study in its entirety: TCR sequencing covered 233 trial participants: some 210 given two doses of AZD1222 and around 25 given two doses of MenACWY control vaccine. Trial participants were enrolled by age into 18-55, 56-69 and 70-plus year subgroups, with roughly 150, 30 and 60 TCR-sequenced participants respectively.

Comment on this clone: Which antigen it targets is not known. Base qualities were left out, and no much larger clone turns up one base away.

The CDR3 regions of human TCRbeta chains were analyzed by immunosequencing. Under the source paper's analysis protocol: TCRs in the repertoires were compared against a reference library of SARS-CoV-2-specific TCRs that had been generated with the MIRA antigen-specificity platform. Breadth was defined as the fraction of unique TCRs that were SARS-CoV-2-associated, and depth was defined as the fraction of total T cells that were SARS-CoV-2-associated. Using the MIRA data, every spike-specific TCR was mapped to the spike region that the TCR reacted to and assigned to either a CD4 or a CD8 class. Log10-transformed breadth and depth values were compared by one-way ANOVA with Sidak's multiple comparisons tests. This is the immuneACCESS table as TCRdb keeps it, with only in-frame sequences that have V and J called. A part of the clones is gone; compared with another copy, unresolved V genes explain less than half, and the rest is unexplained. The V and J calls and clone size come from that table; D and trimming were worked out from the DNA. For this sample the table gives more than 150,000 clones, of which 88% were detected only once. The top ten constitute roughly 26% of the sample.

The time point label of this sample denotes: about 28 days (+/-7) after the second vaccine dose. AZD1222 recipients whose second dose came at about 4 weeks and those whose second dose came at about 12 weeks were combined into one group, since spike-specific TCR depth and breadth did not differ between the two schedules. Samples from vaccinated people were obtained from the UK trials COV001 and COV002, which included a single-blind randomized controlled phase 2/3 trial of AZD1222 (ChAdOx1 nCoV-19) in healthy adults. For TCRbeta chain sequencing, PBMC samples were collected from trial participants at day 0 and at day 28 after the second dose. The CDR3 runs 13 amino acids, cysteine and phenylalanine included. Left in the record is the CDR3 DNA by itself, 39 bases read in frame from the first base. From a lookup of the germline V gene (reference sequence), CDR1 and CDR2 are MNHEY and SMNVEV. V drops 6 bases and J drops 0 bases, leaving 6 bases in between.

Overall study outcomes, separate from this receptor: Nearly half of unique spike-specific TCRs reportedly recognized epitopes outside regions mutated in the B.1.351 and B.1.1.7 variants. In the small 56-69-year group, the increase in depth fell short of significance, most likely because of low power. Participants were mostly white British and included more females than males, and it was suggested by the authors that clonal diversity may have been underestimated. The vaccine-associated CD4 TCRs covered the entire spike protein, and the dominant responses fell in regions 160-218 and 743-854. Conclusions about previously exposed vaccinees were limited because only a handful of AZD1222 recipients were SARS-CoV-2 seropositive at baseline. No day 14 peak-response samples were available, so repertoires were characterized only after the peak T cell response. Spike-specific TCR breadth and depth rose significantly after two AZD1222 doses compared with day 0 and with MenACWY recipients.

The sequence joins TRBV27 to TRBJ1-3; perhaps TRBD1 is the D gene, with 5 bases matching. The TCR sequence derives from an adult who received the AZD1222 COVID-19 vaccine. The sample was peripheral blood, taken 28 days after the second AZD1222 dose. The sequence in DNA is TGTGCCAGCAGAGGGGCCTCTGGAAACACCATATATTTT. Protein translation: CASRGASGNTIYF.